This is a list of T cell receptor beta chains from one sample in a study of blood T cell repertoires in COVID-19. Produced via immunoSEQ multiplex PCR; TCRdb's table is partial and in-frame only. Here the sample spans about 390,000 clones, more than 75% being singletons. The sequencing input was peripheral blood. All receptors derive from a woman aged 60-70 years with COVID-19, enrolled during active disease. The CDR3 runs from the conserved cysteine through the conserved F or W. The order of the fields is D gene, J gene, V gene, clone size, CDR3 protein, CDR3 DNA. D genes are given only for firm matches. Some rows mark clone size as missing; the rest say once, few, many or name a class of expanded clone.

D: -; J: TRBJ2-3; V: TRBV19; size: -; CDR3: CASREASTDTQYF; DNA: TGTGCCAGTAGAGAAGCCAGCACAGATACGCAGTATTTT
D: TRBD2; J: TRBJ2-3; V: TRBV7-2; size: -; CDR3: CASSKNPGLVADTQYF; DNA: TGTGCCAGCAGCAAAAATCCGGGACTAGTTGCAGATACGCAGTATTTT
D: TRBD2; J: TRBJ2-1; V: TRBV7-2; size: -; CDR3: CASSPSRGVNEQFF; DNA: TGTGCCAGCAGCCCATCGCGGGGGGTCAATGAGCAGTTCTTC
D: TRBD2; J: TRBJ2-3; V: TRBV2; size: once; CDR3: CAISSGGIDTQYF; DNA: TGTGCCATCTCTAGCGGGGGTATAGATACGCAGTATTTT
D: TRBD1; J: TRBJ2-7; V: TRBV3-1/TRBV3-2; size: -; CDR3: CASSQDHPGQGMGEQYF; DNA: TGTGCCAGCAGCCAAGATCACCCGGGACAGGGGATGGGCGAGCAGTACTTC
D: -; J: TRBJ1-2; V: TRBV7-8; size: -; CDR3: CASSLAPRGGYTF; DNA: TGTGCCAGCAGCTTAGCGCCCAGGGGAGGCTACACCTTC
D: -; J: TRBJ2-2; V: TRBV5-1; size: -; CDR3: CASSSRTGRDTGELFF; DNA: TGCGCCAGCAGCTCAAGGACAGGGAGGGACACCGGGGAGCTGTTTTTT
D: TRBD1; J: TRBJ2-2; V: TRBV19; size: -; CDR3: CAIKGGQGTTGELFF; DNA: TGTGCCATCAAGGGGGGACAGGGCACCACCGGGGAGCTGTTTTTT
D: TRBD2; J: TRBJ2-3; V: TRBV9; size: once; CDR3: CASSFGLAGSSDTQYF; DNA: TGTGCCAGCAGCTTTGGACTAGCGGGCTCTTCAGATACGCAGTATTTT
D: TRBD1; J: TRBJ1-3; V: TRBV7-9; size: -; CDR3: CASSLVGQGVTIYF; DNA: TGTGCCAGCAGCTTAGTCGGACAGGGGGTCACCATATATTTT
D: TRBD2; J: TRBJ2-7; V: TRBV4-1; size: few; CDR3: CASSQGGSSYEQYF; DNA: TGCGCCAGCAGCCAGGGGGGGAGCTCCTACGAGCAGTACTTC
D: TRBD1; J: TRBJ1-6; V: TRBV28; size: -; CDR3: CASTPTGFNSPLHF; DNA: TGTGCCAGCACCCCGACAGGGTTTAATTCACCCCTCCACTTT
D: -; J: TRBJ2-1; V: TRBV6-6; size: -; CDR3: CASRGNSDNEQFF; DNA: TGTGCCAGCAGGGGGAATAGCGACAATGAGCAGTTCTTC
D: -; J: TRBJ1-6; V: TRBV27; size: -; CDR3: CASSSPGNRDSPLHF; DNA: TGTGCCAGCAGTAGCCCCGGGAATCGGGATTCACCCCTCCACTTT
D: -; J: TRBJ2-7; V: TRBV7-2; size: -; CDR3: CASSLPLAGGEQYF; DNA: TGTGCCAGCAGCTTACCACTAGCCGGGGGCGAGCAGTACTTC
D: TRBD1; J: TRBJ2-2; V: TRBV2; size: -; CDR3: CASRRQGGSGELFF; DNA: TGTGCCAGCAGACGACAGGGCGGCAGCGGGGAGCTGTTTTTT
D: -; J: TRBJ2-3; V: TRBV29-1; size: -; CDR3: CSVGAGAYLDTQYF; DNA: TGCAGCGTTGGGGCAGGCGCCTATTTAGATACGCAGTATTTT
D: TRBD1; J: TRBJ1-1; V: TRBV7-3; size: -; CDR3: CASSYALVWTGPTEAFF; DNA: TGTGCCAGCAGCTACGCCTTAGTATGGACAGGGCCTACTGAAGCTTTCTTT
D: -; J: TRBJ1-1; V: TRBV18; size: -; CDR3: CASSPLEGNTEAFF; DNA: TGTGCCAGCTCACCCCTCGAGGGGAACACTGAAGCTTTCTTT
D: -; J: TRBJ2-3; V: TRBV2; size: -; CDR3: CASRDSQSTDTQYF; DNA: TGTGCCAGCAGGGACAGCCAGAGCACAGATACGCAGTATTTT
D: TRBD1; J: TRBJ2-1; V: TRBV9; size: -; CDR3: CASSPRQGGDEQFF; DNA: TGTGCCAGCAGCCCGAGACAGGGTGGCGATGAGCAGTTCTTC
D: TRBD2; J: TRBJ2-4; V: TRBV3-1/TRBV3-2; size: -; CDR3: CASSLRTSGAKNIQYF; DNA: TGTGCCAGCAGCCTCAGGACTAGCGGAGCCAAAAACATTCAGTACTTC
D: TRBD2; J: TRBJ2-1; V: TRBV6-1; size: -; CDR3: CASSEEALAVYNEQFF; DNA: TGTGCCAGCAGTGAAGAAGCCCTAGCGGTCTACAATGAGCAGTTCTTC
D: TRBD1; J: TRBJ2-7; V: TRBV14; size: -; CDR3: CASSRGTGPNYEQYF; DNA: TGTGCCAGCAGCCGAGGGACAGGCCCCAACTACGAGCAGTACTTC
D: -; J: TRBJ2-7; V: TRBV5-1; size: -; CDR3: CASSLGGTGSYEQYF; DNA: TGCGCCAGCAGCTTGGGGGGTACAGGGAGCTACGAGCAGTACTTC
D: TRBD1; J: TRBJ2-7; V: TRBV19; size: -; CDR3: CASRHGQGNYEQYF; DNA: TGTGCCAGTAGACACGGACAGGGGAACTACGAGCAGTACTTC
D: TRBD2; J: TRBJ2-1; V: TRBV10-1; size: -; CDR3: CASRCSGELPYNEQFF; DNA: TGCGCCAGCCGGTGTAGCGGGGAACTCCCCTACAATGAGCAGTTCTTC
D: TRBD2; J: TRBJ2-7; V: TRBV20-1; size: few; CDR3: CSTSSGGEQYF; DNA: TGCAGCACTTCTAGCGGGGGCGAGCAGTACTTC
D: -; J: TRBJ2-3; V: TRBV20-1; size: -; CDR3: CSPRPTDTQYF; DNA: TGCAGCCCCCGTCCCACAGATACGCAGTATTTT
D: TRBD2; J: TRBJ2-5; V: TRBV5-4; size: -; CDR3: CASSSGQRGLRETQYF; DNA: TGTGCCAGCAGCTCCGGGCAGCGGGGGCTCCGGGAGACCCAGTACTTC
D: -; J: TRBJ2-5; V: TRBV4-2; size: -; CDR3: CASTGGLGETQYF; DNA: TGTGCCAGCACCGGAGGTTTAGGGGAGACCCAGTACTTC
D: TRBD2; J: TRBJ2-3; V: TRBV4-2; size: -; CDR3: CASSQGRTSGGPRDTQYF; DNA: TGTGCCAGCAGCCAAGGGAGGACTAGCGGGGGGCCTAGGGATACGCAGTATTTT
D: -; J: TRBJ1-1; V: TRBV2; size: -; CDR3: CASTREGPEAFF; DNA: TGTGCCAGCACCAGAGAGGGTCCTGAAGCTTTCTTT
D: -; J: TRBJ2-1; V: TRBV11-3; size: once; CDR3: CASSASRAGPYNEQFF; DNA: TGTGCCAGCAGCGCCTCCAGGGCAGGGCCCTACAATGAGCAGTTCTTC
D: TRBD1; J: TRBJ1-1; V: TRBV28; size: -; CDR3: CASSRGQGTEAFF; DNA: TGTGCCAGCAGCAGGGGGCAGGGCACTGAAGCTTTCTTT
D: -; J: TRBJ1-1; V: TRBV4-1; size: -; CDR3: CASSQIRGGFTEAFF; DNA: TGCGCCAGCAGCCAAATACGGGGGGGTTTCACTGAAGCTTTCTTT
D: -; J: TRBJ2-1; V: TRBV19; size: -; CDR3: CASRIQGYAEQFF; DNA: TGTGCCAGTAGAATACAGGGTTACGCTGAGCAGTTCTTC
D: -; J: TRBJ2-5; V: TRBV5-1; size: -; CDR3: CASSFWQVETQYF; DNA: TGCGCCAGCAGCTTCTGGCAGGTGGAGACCCAGTACTTC
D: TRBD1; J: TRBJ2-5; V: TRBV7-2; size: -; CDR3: CASSRAADRGMETQYF; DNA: TGTGCCAGCAGCCGTGCGGCGGACAGGGGGATGGAGACCCAGTACTTC
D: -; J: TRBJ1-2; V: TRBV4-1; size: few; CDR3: CASSQVDPSGGDYGYTF; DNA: TGCGCCAGCAGCCAAGTCGACCCCTCTGGGGGCGACTATGGCTACACCTTC
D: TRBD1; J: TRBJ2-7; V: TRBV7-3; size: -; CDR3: CASSLGQAGEQYF; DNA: TGTGCCAGCAGTCTAGGACAGGCTGGCGAGCAGTACTTC
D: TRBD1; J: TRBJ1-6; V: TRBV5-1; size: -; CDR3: CASSLGIQGAKYNSPLHF; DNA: TGCGCCAGCAGCTTGGGTATTCAGGGGGCAAAGTATAATTCACCCCTCCACTTT